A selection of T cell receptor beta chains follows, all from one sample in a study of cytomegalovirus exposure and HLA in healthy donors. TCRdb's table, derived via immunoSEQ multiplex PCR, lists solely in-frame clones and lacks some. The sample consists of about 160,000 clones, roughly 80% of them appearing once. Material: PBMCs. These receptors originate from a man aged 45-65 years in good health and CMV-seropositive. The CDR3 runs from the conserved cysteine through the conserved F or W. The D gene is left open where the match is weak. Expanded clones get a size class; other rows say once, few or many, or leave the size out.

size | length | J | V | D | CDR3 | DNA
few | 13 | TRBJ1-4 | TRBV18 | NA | CASSPRQDEKLFF | TGTGCCAGCTCACCGCGACAGGACGAAAAACTGTTTTTT
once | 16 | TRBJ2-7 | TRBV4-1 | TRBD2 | CASSQVSSGAAYEQYF | TGCGCCAGCAGCCAAGTTTCTAGCGGGGCGGCCTACGAGCAGTACTTC
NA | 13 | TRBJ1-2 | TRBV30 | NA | CAWGPRGGYGYTF | TGTGCCTGGGGTCCGAGAGGGGGCTATGGCTACACCTTC
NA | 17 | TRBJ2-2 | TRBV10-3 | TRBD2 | CATEEQAGGPNTGELFF | TGTGCCACCGAGGAACAAGCGGGAGGGCCAAACACCGGGGAGCTGTTTTTT
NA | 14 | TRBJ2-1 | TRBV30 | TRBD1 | CAWSQPGTGYEQFF | TGTGCCTGGAGCCAACCCGGGACAGGGTATGAGCAGTTCTTC
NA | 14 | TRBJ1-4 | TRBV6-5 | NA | CASSETGRNEKLFF | TGTGCCAGCAGTGAAACAGGAAGAAATGAAAAACTGTTTTTT
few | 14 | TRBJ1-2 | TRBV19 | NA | CASRTPNRDYGYTF | TGTGCCAGTAGAACCCCAAACAGGGACTATGGCTACACCTTC
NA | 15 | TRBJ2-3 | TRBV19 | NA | CASSMVGEATDTQYF | TGTGCCAGTAGTATGGTCGGGGAGGCTACAGATACGCAGTATTTT
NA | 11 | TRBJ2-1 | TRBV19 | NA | CASRSNAGQFF | TGTGCCAGTAGATCCAACGCGGGGCAGTTCTTC
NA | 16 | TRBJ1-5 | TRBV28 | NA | CASGNLQGQGNQPQHF | TGTGCCAGCGGAAATCTACAGGGTCAGGGCAATCAGCCCCAGCATTTT
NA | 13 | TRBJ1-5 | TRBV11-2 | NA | CASSLDINQPQHF | TGTGCCAGCAGCTTAGATATCAATCAGCCCCAGCATTTT
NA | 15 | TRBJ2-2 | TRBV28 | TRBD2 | CASSYGLGKTGELFF | TGTGCCAGCAGTTACGGACTAGGGAAGACCGGGGAGCTGTTTTTT
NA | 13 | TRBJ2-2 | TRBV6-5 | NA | CASSYRVSGELFF | TGTGCCAGCAGTTATCGCGTTTCCGGGGAGCTGTTTTTT
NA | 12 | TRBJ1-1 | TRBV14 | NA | CASSLGITEAFF | TGTGCCAGCAGCCTTGGCATCACTGAAGCTTTCTTT
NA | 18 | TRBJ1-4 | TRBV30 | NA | CAWSVRAGVRVDRGKLFF | TGTGCCTGGAGTGTACGAGCGGGGGTGAGGGTTGATAGGGGAAAACTGTTTTTT
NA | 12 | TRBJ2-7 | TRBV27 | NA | CASSGQSYEQYF | TGTGCCAGCAGTGGACAGTCCTACGAGCAGTACTTC
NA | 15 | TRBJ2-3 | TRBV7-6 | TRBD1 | CASSQDRGLTDTQYF | TGTGCCAGCAGCCAAGACAGGGGGCTGACAGATACGCAGTATTTT
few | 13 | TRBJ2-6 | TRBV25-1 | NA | CASSLAGANVLTF | TGTGCCAGCAGTCTAGCTGGGGCCAACGTCCTGACTTTC
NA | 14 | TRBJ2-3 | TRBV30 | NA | CAWSDGEYTDTQYF | TGTGCCTGGAGTGACGGGGAATACACAGATACGCAGTATTTT
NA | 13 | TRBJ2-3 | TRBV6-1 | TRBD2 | CASSRGGIDTQYF | TGTGCCAGCAGTCGGGGGGGTATAGATACGCAGTATTTT
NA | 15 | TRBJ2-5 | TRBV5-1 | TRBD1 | CASSLDGTGWETQYF | TGCGCCAGCAGCTTGGACGGGACAGGGTGGGAGACCCAGTACTTC
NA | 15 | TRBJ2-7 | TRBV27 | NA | CASSFSPHPFYEQYF | TGTGCCAGCAGTTTCTCTCCACACCCTTTCTACGAGCAGTACTTC
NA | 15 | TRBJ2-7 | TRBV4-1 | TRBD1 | CASSQPGQGAREQYF | TGCGCCAGCAGCCAACCGGGACAGGGGGCGCGGGAGCAGTACTTC
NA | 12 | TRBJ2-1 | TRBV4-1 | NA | CASSQIHYEQFF | TGCGCCAGCAGCCAAATTCACTATGAGCAGTTCTTC
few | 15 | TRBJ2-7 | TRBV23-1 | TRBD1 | CASSRLGQVHYEQYF | TGCGCCAGCAGTCGGCTTGGACAGGTCCACTACGAGCAGTACTTC
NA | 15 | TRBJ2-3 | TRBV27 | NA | CASSSRQSATDTQYF | TGTGCCAGCAGTTCCCGACAGTCAGCCACAGATACGCAGTATTTT
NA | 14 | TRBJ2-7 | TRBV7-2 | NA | CASSPLMPGYEQYF | TGTGCCAGCAGCCCCTTAATGCCGGGATACGAGCAGTACTTC
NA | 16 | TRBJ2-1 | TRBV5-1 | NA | CASSLTQGSTYNEQFF | TGCGCCAGCAGCTTGACCCAGGGTTCGACTTACAATGAGCAGTTCTTC
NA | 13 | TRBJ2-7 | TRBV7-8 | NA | CASSLASSYEQYF | TGTGCCAGCAGCTTAGCTAGCTCCTACGAGCAGTACTTC
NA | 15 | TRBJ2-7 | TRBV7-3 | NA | CASSEQRGEPYEQYF | TGTGCCAGCAGCGAACAGCGTGGGGAGCCCTACGAGCAGTACTTC
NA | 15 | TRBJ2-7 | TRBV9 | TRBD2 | CASSPNLAGGDEQYF | TGTGCCAGCAGCCCTAATCTAGCGGGGGGTGACGAGCAGTACTTC
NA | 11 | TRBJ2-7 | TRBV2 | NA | CASSEGGEVYF | TGTGCCAGCAGTGAAGGGGGGGAAGTGTACTTC
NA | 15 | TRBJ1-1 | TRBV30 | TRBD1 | CAWSLTGTANTEAFF | TGTGCCTGGAGTCTTACCGGGACAGCGAACACTGAAGCTTTCTTT
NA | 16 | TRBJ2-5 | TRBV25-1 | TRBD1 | CASKWVGTGGIETQYF | TGTGCCAGCAAATGGGTAGGGACAGGGGGTATAGAGACCCAGTACTTC
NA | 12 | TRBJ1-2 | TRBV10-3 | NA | CAITGDPGGYTF | TGTGCCATCACAGGGGATCCGGGGGGCTACACCTTC
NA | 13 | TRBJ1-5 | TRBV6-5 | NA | CASTDLRGQPQHF | TGTGCCAGCACAGATCTAAGGGGTCAGCCCCAGCATTTT
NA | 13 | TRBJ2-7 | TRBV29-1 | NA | CSVRNGTYYEQYF | TGCAGCGTACGCAACGGGACATACTACGAGCAGTACTTC
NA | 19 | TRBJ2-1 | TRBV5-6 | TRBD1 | CASSWRNTGTGGPYNEQFF | TGTGCCAGCAGCTGGAGGAATACCGGGACAGGGGGCCCCTACAATGAGCAGTTCTTC
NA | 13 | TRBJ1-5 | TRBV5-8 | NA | CASQRRVYQPQHF | TGTGCCAGCCAACGCAGGGTCTATCAGCCCCAGCATTTT
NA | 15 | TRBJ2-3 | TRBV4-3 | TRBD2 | CASSQESGVTDTQYF | TGCGCCAGCAGCCAAGAGAGCGGGGTCACAGATACGCAGTATTTT
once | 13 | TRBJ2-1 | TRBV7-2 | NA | CASSLAQGNEQFF | TGTGCCAGCAGCTTAGCTCAGGGCAATGAGCAGTTCTTC
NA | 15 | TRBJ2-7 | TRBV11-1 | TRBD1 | CASSLKGANVYEQYF | TGTGCCAGCAGCTTAAAGGGGGCTAACGTCTACGAGCAGTACTTC
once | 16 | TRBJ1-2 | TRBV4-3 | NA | CASSQDVSPSTIGYTF | TGCGCCAGCAGCCAAGATGTATCCCCTTCCACAATCGGCTACACCTTC
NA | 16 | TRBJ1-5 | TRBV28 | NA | CASSFVGGLPNQPQHF | TGTGCCAGCAGTTTTGTCGGGGGGCTTCCTAATCAGCCCCAGCATTTT
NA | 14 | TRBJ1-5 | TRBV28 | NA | CASRYDGVWQPQHF | TGTGCCAGCAGATACGACGGGGTTTGGCAGCCCCAGCATTTT
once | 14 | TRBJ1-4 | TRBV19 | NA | CASSISGTNEKLFF | TGTGCCAGTAGTATTTCGGGGACTAATGAAAAACTGTTTTTT
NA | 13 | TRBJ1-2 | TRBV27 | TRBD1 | CASSTGYFYGYTF | TGTGCCAGTTCGACAGGGTACTTCTATGGCTACACCTTC
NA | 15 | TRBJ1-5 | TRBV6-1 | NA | CASSGPQGGNQPQHF | TGTGCCAGCAGTGGCCCCCAGGGCGGCAATCAGCCCCAGCATTTT
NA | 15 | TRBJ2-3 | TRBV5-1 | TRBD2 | CASSLTSGITDTQYF | TGCGCCAGCAGCTTGACTAGCGGCATCACAGATACGCAGTATTTT
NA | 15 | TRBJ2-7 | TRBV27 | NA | CASSPLVTSSYEQYF | TGTGCCAGCAGTCCCCTTGTTACCAGCTCCTACGAGCAGTACTTC
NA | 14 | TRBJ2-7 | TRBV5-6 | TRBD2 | CASSWGGSSYEQYF | TGTGCCAGCAGCTGGGGGGGGAGCTCCTACGAGCAGTACTTC
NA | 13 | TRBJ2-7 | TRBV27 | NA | CASSPGTAYEQYF | TGTGCCAGCAGCCCTGGGACTGCCTACGAGCAGTACTTC
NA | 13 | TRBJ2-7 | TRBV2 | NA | CASLGVPIYEQYF | TGTGCCAGCTTAGGGGTCCCCATATACGAGCAGTACTTC
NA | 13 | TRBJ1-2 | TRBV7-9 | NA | CASSLEGGYGYTF | TGTGCCAGCAGCTTGGAGGGTGGTTATGGCTACACCTTC
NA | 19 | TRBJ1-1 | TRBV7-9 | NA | CASSPQGRGGAVRDTEAFF | TGTGCCAGCAGCCCCCAGGGCAGGGGAGGGGCCGTCAGGGACACTGAAGCTTTCTTT
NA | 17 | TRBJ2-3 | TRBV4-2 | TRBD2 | CASSQVVERELPDTQYF | TGTGCCAGCAGCCAAGTGGTAGAGCGGGAGTTGCCAGATACGCAGTATTTT